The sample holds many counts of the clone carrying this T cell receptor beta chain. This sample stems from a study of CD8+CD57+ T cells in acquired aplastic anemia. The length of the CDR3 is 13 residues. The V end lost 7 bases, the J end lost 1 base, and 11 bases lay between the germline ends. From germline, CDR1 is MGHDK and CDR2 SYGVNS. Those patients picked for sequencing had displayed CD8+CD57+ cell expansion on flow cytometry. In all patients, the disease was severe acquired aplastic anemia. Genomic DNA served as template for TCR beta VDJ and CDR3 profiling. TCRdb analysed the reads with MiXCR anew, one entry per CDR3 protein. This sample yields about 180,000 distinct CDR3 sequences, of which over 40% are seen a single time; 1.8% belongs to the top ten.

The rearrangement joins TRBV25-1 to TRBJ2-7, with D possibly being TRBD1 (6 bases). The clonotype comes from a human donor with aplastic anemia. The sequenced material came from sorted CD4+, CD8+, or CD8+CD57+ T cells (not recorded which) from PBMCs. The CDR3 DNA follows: TGTGCCAGCAAGGGGGACGGGTCCTACGAGCAGTACTTC. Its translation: CASKGDGSYEQYF.